This TCR beta chain derives from a study of blood T cell repertoires in COVID-19. Study as a whole: COVID-19 samples collected from the United States, Italy and Spain covered acute and convalescent phases. In each case, the material was cDNA or gDNA derived from T cells, B-cell-depleted T cells, or PBMCs.

The authors' processing: Amplified reference gene primers provided the basis for estimating nucleated cell counts. Sequenced by immunoSEQ multiplex PCR; TCRdb stores in-frame clones only, minus some. D and trimming come from the DNA, and the V and J calls and clone size come from that table. The table includes 250,000 or so clones, 80% to 90% detected once. CDR3 length: 17 amino acids. Per germline, CDR1 MDHEN and CDR2 SYDVKM. The ends lost 6 bases at V and 1 base at J; junction bases unmatched: 11. The receptor's source is a woman aged 25 to 39 with active or convalescent COVID-19. What was sequenced was peripheral blood. This chain joins TRBV28 and TRBJ1-3; 8 bases are shared with TRBD1. CDR3 in amino acids: CASRSGPRQGSGNTIYF. DNA for the CDR3: TGTGCCAGCAGGTCGGGCCCTAGACAGGGGTCTGGAAACACCATATATTTT.